The T cell receptor (beta chain) under discussion was sequenced for a study of low-dose radiotherapy and immunotherapy resistance in tumors. Study in general: The fractionation for Cohort 1 was 0.5 Gy per fraction every 2 weeks, totaling 6.5 Gy.

cDNA synthesis used a TRAV/TRBV-specific primer set for both chains. TCR amplification used roughly 20 PCR cycles, a constant-region primer and a V-primer adapter. mRNA, after isolation, was amplified by in vitro transcription. Each CDR3 protein gets one entry after TCRdb re-called the reads with MiXCR. The sample yields under 40,000 distinct CDR3 sequences, under 55% seen once. Time point described: after trial treatment. Treatment reported: LDRT plus nivolumab, ipilimumab, low-dose cyclophosphamide and aspirin (RACIN trial). Donors were treated with nivolumab, ipilimumab, aspirin, and low-dose cyclophosphamide and radiotherapy. V was pared by 5 bases and J by 2 bases, with 10 bases between. The CDR3 runs 14 residues. The germline V gene encodes CDR1 LNHDA and CDR2 SQIVND (reference sequence).

The sequenced sample was PBMCs, obtained after low-dose radiotherapy plus immunotherapy. The TCR was taken from a male donor with gallbladder cancer. The chain combines TRBV19 with TRBJ2-1; the D gene is possibly TRBD1 (6 bases). This CDR3 is CASSLGGPYNEQFF. The CDR3 nucleotides read TGTGCCAGTAGTTTAGGGGGTCCCTACAATGAGCAGTTCTTC.